These T cell receptor beta chains were read from a single sample in a study of T cell changes during pregnancy in multiple sclerosis. Measured with immunoSEQ multiplex PCR; TCRdb has only the in-frame clones, and not every one. The repertoire holds tens of thousands of clones, with 85% to 95% as singletons. The sequences come from peripheral blood, collected before pregnancy. Source of these receptors: a female donor with multiple sclerosis, enrolled in a pregnancy study. Both conserved end residues are part of each CDR3. A D gene is named only where the DNA matches it firmly. Only part of the rows carry a size: once, few, many, or a class if the clone is expanded.

d_call	v_call	j_call	clone_size	cdr3_nt	cdr3_aa
NA	TRBV6-6	TRBJ1-4	NA	TGTGCCAGCAGTTACGCGGGGGCGACTAATGAAAAACTGTTTTTT	CASSYAGATNEKLFF
TRBD1	TRBV2	TRBJ1-1	few	TGTGCCAGCAGTGAAAACACAGGGGTTCATGAAGCTTTCTTT	CASSENTGVHEAFF
NA	TRBV19	TRBJ1-3	NA	TGTGCCAGTAGCGGCATGGGGGGTTCCAACACCATATATTTT	CASSGMGGSNTIYF
NA	TRBV2	TRBJ1-1	once	TGTGCCAGCAGTAACTTAGCGAACACTGAAGCTTTCTTT	CASSNLANTEAFF
NA	TRBV14	TRBJ1-2	NA	TGTGCCAGCAGCCAAAGTACGGTTTCTGGCTACACCTTC	CASSQSTVSGYTF
NA	TRBV7-3	TRBJ2-2	NA	TGTGCCAGCAGCTTAACAAGCAGGGAGCTGTTTTTT	CASSLTSRELFF
NA	TRBV6-5	TRBJ1-1	NA	TGTGCCAGCAGTTACTCGGGACACATGAACACTGAAGCTTTCTTT	CASSYSGHMNTEAFF
TRBD1	TRBV7-9	TRBJ2-3	NA	TGTGCCAGCAGTTCCGGGACAGGATGGACAGATACGCAGTATTTT	CASSSGTGWTDTQYF
NA	TRBV19	TRBJ1-5	NA	TGTGCCAGTAGTCCTAGACAGGCCTATGAGCCCCAGCATTTT	CASSPRQAYEPQHF
NA	TRBV7-9	TRBJ2-2	NA	TGTGCCAGCAGCCGCGGGCCGAACACCGGGGAGCTGTTTTTT	CASSRGPNTGELFF
NA	TRBV4-1	TRBJ2-2	NA	TGCGCCAGCAGCCCTAGAATCGACACCGGGGAGCTGTTTTTT	CASSPRIDTGELFF
NA	TRBV28	TRBJ2-7	NA	TGTGCCAGCAGTTTAGTTGGTTATCCGAGCTCCTACGAGCAGTACTTC	CASSLVGYPSSYEQYF
NA	TRBV6-5	TRBJ2-5	NA	TGTGCCAGCAGGCGGGCGGGAACAGTTCGGGAGACCCAGTACTTC	CASRRAGTVRETQYF
NA	TRBV7-2	TRBJ1-1	NA	TGTGCCAGCAGCTTAGGGAGGCGAAACCCGAACACTGAAGCTTTCTTT	CASSLGRRNPNTEAFF
NA	TRBV19	TRBJ2-1	once	TGTGCCAGTAGTACCCCCCTGCGGGGCTCCTACAATGAGCAGTTCTTC	CASSTPLRGSYNEQFF
NA	TRBV6-6	TRBJ1-1	NA	TGTGCCAGCAGCCTGGCGGGAGGGAACACTGAAGCTTTCTTT	CASSLAGGNTEAFF
NA	TRBV18	TRBJ2-5	NA	TGTGCCAGCTCACCACCGGCACAGTACCAAGAGACCCAGTACTTC	CASSPPAQYQETQYF
TRBD2	TRBV7-2	TRBJ2-3	once	TGTGCCAGCAGCTTTAGACTAGCGGGACGCACAGATACGCAGTATTTT	CASSFRLAGRTDTQYF
NA	TRBV7-9	TRBJ2-5	NA	TGTGCCAGCAGCCTTAGCCATGGGCAAGAGACCCAGTACTTC	CASSLSHGQETQYF
TRBD2	TRBV29-1	TRBJ2-7	once	TGCAGCGTTACTAGCGGGAGGATGGGGGAGCAGTACTTC	CSVTSGRMGEQYF
NA	TRBV7-8	TRBJ2-7	NA	TGTGCCAGCAGCCACCGGGTACCCCCGGACTCCCGGATCGCCTACGAGCAGTACTTC	CASSHRVPPDSRIAYEQYF
TRBD1	TRBV18	TRBJ2-3	NA	TGTGCCAGCTCACCAACGACAGGGGTCTCCGTGAATACGCAGTATTTT	CASSPTTGVSVNTQYF
NA	TRBV23-1	TRBJ1-2	NA	TGCGCCAGCAGTCAATCGTCGGGGATAGGCGGCTACACCTTC	CASSQSSGIGGYTF
NA	TRBV6-6	TRBJ1-5	NA	TGTGCCAGCAGTTACTCGCCCAGGGAGGTCAATCAGCCCCAGCATTTT	CASSYSPREVNQPQHF
NA	TRBV6-1	TRBJ2-1	NA	TGTGCCAGCGGGATAACAGGGCCCAATGAGCAGTTCTTC	CASGITGPNEQFF
TRBD2	TRBV5-8	TRBJ2-7	NA	TGTGCCAGCAGCTACGGACTAGCGGGAGGGCCCTGGTACGAGCAGTACTTC	CASSYGLAGGPWYEQYF
NA	TRBV5-1	TRBJ2-7	NA	TGCGCCAGCAGCTTGCTGGGAGCCGACTCCTACGAGCAGTACTTC	CASSLLGADSYEQYF
TRBD1	TRBV2	TRBJ2-5	NA	TGTGCCAGCAGTGGGCCCAGGGGGGAGACCCAGTACTTC	CASSGPRGETQYF
TRBD2	TRBV7-2	TRBJ2-1	NA	TGTGCCAGCAGCCCACGACTAGCGGGAGGGAGGGATGAGCAGTTCTTC	CASSPRLAGGRDEQFF
TRBD2	TRBV5-1	TRBJ2-1	few	TGCGCCAGCAGCTGGGGACTAGCGGGATACAATGAGCAGTTCTTC	CASSWGLAGYNEQFF
TRBD2	TRBV6-5	TRBJ2-4	NA	TGTGCCAGCAGCAACTTAGCGGGAGGCAAAAACATTCAGTACTTC	CASSNLAGGKNIQYF
NA	TRBV11-3	TRBJ2-5	NA	TGTGCCAGCAGCCCGAAAGAGGAGACCCAGTACTTC	CASSPKEETQYF
TRBD1	TRBV7-9	TRBJ1-2	NA	TGTGCCAGCAGCTTGGGTCAGGGGGCGCATGGCTACACCTTC	CASSLGQGAHGYTF
NA	TRBV2	TRBJ2-3	NA	TGTGCCAGCAGTGTATCCGGGGGTGGCAAAGATACGCAGTATTTT	CASSVSGGGKDTQYF
TRBD2	TRBV7-2	TRBJ2-1	once	TGTGCCAGCAGACCTCTAGCGGGAGGAGCGCATGAGCAGTTCTTC	CASRPLAGGAHEQFF
TRBD2	TRBV15	TRBJ2-1	NA	TGTGCCACCGGCGGACTAGCGCGATCCTACAATGAGCAGTTCTTC	CATGGLARSYNEQFF
TRBD2	TRBV2	TRBJ2-7	NA	TGTGCCAGCAGTGGACTAGCGGGAGCCTACGAGCAGTACTTC	CASSGLAGAYEQYF
TRBD1	TRBV11-3	TRBJ1-1	NA	TGTGCCAGCAGCTCAGCCGTAGGGGGCAGCAAGAACACTGAAGCTTTCTTT	CASSSAVGGSKNTEAFF
NA	TRBV6-1	TRBJ2-7	NA	TGTGCCAGCAGTGGGGACTCCCCAAGCAGCGAGCAGTACTTC	CASSGDSPSSEQYF
TRBD2	TRBV27	TRBJ2-3	once	TGTGCCAGCGGAAGGATGGCGGAACTAGCGGGGCGGAGAGATACGCAGTATTTT	CASGRMAELAGRRDTQYF
NA	TRBV28	TRBJ1-1	NA	TGTGCCAGCAGTCAGACAGGCGCCATGAACACTGAAGCTTTCTTT	CASSQTGAMNTEAFF
TRBD2	TRBV5-1	TRBJ2-7	once	TGCGCCAGCAGCTTCAATAGCGGGAGTTTGAGCGAGCAGTACTTC	CASSFNSGSLSEQYF
TRBD1	TRBV5-1	TRBJ2-7	NA	TGCGCCAGCAGCTTGGCGGGGGACAGGGCCCACGAGCAGTACTTC	CASSLAGDRAHEQYF
NA	TRBV4-3	TRBJ2-7	NA	TGCGCCAGCAGTGTGTGGTTCGGGGGCTCCTACGAGCAGTACTTC	CASSVWFGGSYEQYF
NA	TRBV11-2	TRBJ1-2	once	TGTGCCAGCAGCTTTTTACAGGGTGGTGGCTATGGCTACACCTTC	CASSFLQGGGYGYTF